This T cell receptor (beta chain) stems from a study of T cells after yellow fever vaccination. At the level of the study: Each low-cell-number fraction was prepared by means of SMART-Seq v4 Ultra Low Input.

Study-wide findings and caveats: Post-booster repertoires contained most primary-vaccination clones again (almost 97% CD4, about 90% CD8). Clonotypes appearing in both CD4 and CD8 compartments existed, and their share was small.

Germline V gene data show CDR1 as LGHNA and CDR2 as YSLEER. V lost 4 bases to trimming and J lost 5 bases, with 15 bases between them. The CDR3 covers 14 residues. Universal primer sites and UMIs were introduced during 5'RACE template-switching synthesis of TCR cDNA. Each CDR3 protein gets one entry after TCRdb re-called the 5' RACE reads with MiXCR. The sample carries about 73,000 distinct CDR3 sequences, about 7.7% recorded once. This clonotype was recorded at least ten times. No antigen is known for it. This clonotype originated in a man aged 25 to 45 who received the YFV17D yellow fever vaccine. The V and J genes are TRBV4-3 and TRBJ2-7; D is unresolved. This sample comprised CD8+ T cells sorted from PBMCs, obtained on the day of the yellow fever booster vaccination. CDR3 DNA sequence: TGCGCCAGCAGCCCTGTCGGACGAAGGCACGAGCAGTACTTC. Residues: CASSPVGRRHEQYF.